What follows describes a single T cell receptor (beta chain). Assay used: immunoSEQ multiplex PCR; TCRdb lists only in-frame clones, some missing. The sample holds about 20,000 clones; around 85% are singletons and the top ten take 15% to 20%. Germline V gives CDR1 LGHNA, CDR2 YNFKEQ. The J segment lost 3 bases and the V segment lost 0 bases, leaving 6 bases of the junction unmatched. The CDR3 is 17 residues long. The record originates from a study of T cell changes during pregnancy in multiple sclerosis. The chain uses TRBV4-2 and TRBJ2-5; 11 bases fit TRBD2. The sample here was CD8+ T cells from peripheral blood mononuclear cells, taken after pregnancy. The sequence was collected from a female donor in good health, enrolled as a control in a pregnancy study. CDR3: CASSQDVSGRAEETQYF. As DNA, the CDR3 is TGTGCCAGCAGCCAAGATGTTAGCGGGAGGGCCGAAGAGACCCAGTACTTC.